The sample holds many counts of the clone carrying this T cell receptor (beta chain). This sample was included in a study of T cells of healthy individuals. TCRdb re-analysed the 5' RACE reads in MiXCR, keeping a single row per CDR3 protein. Of 63,000 or so distinct CDR3 sequences in the sample, 15% to 20% are singletons; the top ten hold about 4.7%. The receptor's source is a human donor in good health.

The CDR3: CSGGGGEHEQYF. The DNA for the CDR3 is TGCAGCGGTGGTGGGGGGGAGCACGAGCAGTACTTC. The chain combines TRBV29-1 with TRBJ2-7; 7 nucleotides match TRBD2. CDR1 is SQVTM, CDR2 ANQGSEA, per germline. V gave up 7 bases and J gave up 5 bases; unmatched junction bases: 8. This CDR3 region has 12 residues.